The 18 T cell receptor beta chains below come from one sample, sequenced in a study of blood T cell repertoires in COVID-19. Here immunoSEQ multiplex PCR was the method, and the copy in TCRdb shows in-frame clones only, minus some. This repertoire shows about 70,000 clones, more than 75% found once; its top ten account for approximately 1.4%. Input material: peripheral blood. Receptors originate from a human donor in a cohort sampled during active COVID-19.

As DNA, the CDR3 is TGTGCCACCAGTCCGAAGCTGACTAGCGGGCGGATCGCCTACGAGCAGTACGTC. As protein: CATSPKLTSGRIAYEQYV. V gene TRBV24-1 combines with J gene TRBJ2-7; 10 bases agree with TRBD2. The length of the CDR3 is 18 residues. Germline V lookup: CDR1 KGHDR, CDR2 SFDVKD. V lost 6 bases, J lost 2 bases, and 15 bases stayed unmatched.

The chain combines TRBV4-1 with TRBJ1-2; 8 bases agree with TRBD1. V was clipped by 4 bases and J by 6 bases; unmatched bases: 7. The CDR3 runs 14 residues. The germline V gene encodes CDR1 MGHRA and CDR2 YSYEKL. The CDR3 sequence is CASSRKQGADGYTF. The CDR3 DNA follows: TGCGCCAGCAGCCGGAAGCAGGGGGCAGATGGCTACACCTTC.

The J gene is TRBJ2-5, the V gene TRBV25-1; D is possibly TRBD1 (5 bases). With 3 bases removed from V and 4 bases from J, the gap between germline ends came to 9 bases. Germline V CDR1 and CDR2: MGHDK, SYGVNS. The CDR3 is made up of 13 amino acids. CDR3 residues: CASSEPGRETQYF. CDR3 bases: TGTGCCAGCAGTGAGCCAGGGCGAGAGACCCAGTACTTC.

The chain has TRBV10-1 and TRBJ2-7; TRBD2 matches at 8 bases. There are 16 residues in the CDR3. J lost 5 bases, V lost 4 bases, and 13 bases had no gene match. Germline loops: CDR1 WNHNN, CDR2 SYGVQD (reference sequence). The CDR3 DNA reads TGCGCCAGCAGTGGGCTACGAGCGGGAGATGTAAACGAGCAGTACTTC. This sequence encodes CASSGLRAGDVNEQYF.

J is TRBJ2-7 and V is TRBV28, with 8 positions matching TRBD1. Trimming took 6 bases from V and 5 from J; bases not matched to a gene: 9. The germline V gene has CDR1 MDHEN and CDR2 SYDVKM. This CDR3 is built from 14 residues. CDR3 nucleotides: TGTGCCAGCAGCTCGGACAGGGTAGTGGACGAGCAGTACTTC. Residues: CASSSDRVVDEQYF.

The chain recombines TRBV2 with TRBJ1-6, with D unclear. The germline V gene encodes CDR1 SNHLY and CDR2 FYNNEI. CDR3 length equals 14 residues. The ends were cut back, 4 bases at V and 5 bases at J, with 9 bases in the middle. This CDR3 reads CASSGRGDNSPLHF. The CDR3 nucleotides read TGTGCCAGCAGTGGCCGGGGTGATAATTCACCCCTCCACTTT.

V and J are TRBV11-3 and TRBJ2-3; D gene ambiguous. The V end was cut by 5 bases, the J end by 3 bases, with 27 bases between. The CDR3 sequence is 19 residues long. CDR1 is SGHNT and CDR2 is YENEEA in the germline V gene. In DNA, the CDR3 is TGTGCCAGCAGCCAAATACCCCCGCTCCGGGTCCAAAGGACAGATACGCAGTATTTT. The encoded protein is CASSQIPPLRVQRTDTQYF.

The gene calls are TRBV2 and TRBJ2-5; possibly TRBD2 for D (6 bases). CDR1 and CDR2 from the germline V gene are SNHLY and FYNNEI. The CDR3 spans 14 residues. Trimming stripped 3 bases from V and 5 bases from J, with 13 bases between. CDR3: CASSEGRAGETQYF. The CDR3 DNA is TGTGCCAGCAGTGAGGGCCGTGCGGGGGAGACCCAGTACTTC.

The CDR3 DNA reads TGTGCCAGCAGCCCCCGCGCAGGGAACGTTGAAAAACTGTTTTTT. Its protein is CASSPRAGNVEKLFF. The chain employs TRBV11-1 and TRBJ1-4, with D possibly matching TRBD1 (5 bases). The CDR3 has 15 amino acids. Trimming left V 5 bases short and J 7 bases short, with 17 bases between. The germline V gene encodes CDR1 SGHAT and CDR2 FQDESV (reference sequence).

In its sample, this clone was seen once. J is TRBJ2-3 and V is TRBV28; 8 bases line up with TRBD1. With 7 bases clipped from V and 5 bases from J, the junction kept 5 bases outside the gene matches. The CDR3 runs to 13 residues. Germline lookup yields CDR1 MDHEN and CDR2 SYDVKM. The CDR3 DNA reads as TGTGCCAGCATGGACAGGGAGAGAGATACGCAGTATTTT. Residues: CASMDRERDTQYF.

This sequence joins TRBV10-1 and TRBJ2-7, with 8 bases that match TRBD1. Germline assignment: CDR1 WNHNN and CDR2 SYGVQD (reference sequence). CDR3 size: 14 residues. The V and J ends lost 9 bases and 5 bases, in that order; junction bases with no gene match: 12. The CDR3 protein is CARQGVDGHHEQYF. CDR3 coding DNA: TGCGCCAGACAGGGGGTAGATGGGCACCACGAGCAGTACTTC.

The chain joins TRBV30 to TRBJ1-4; TRBD1 aligns across 9 bases. The CDR3 runs 13 residues. The V gene's germline CDR1 is GTSNPN and CDR2 SVGIG (reference sequence). V was pared by 1 base and J by 8 bases, with 2 bases of the junction left unmatched. In nucleotides, the CDR3 is TGTGCCTGGAGTGGACAGGGGGGCGAAAAACTGTTTTTT. Translated, it gives CAWSGQGGEKLFF. Full variable domain (missing parts from reference TRBV30 and TRBJ1-4): SQTIHQWPATLVQPVGSPLSLECTVEGTSNPNLYWYRQAAGRGLQLLFYSVGIGQISSEVPQNLSASRPQDRQFILSSKKLLLSDSGFYLCAWSGQGGEKLFFGSGTQLSVL.

The chain carries TRBV4-1 and TRBJ2-1; tentative D call: TRBD1 (6 bases). The V gene's germline CDR1 is MGHRA and CDR2 YSYEKL. This CDR3 contains 18 residues. Trimming removed 0 bases from V and 4 bases from J, with 19 bases in between. The DNA of the CDR3 is TGCGCCAGCAGCCAAGAGTCCGGCTGGGCAGGGGCGTACAATGAGCAGTTCTTC. Protein: CASSQESGWAGAYNEQFF.

The chain joins TRBV28 to TRBJ2-1; no reliable D call. Per germline, CDR1 MDHEN and CDR2 SYDVKM. Trimming took off 1 base at V and 8 bases at J, with 15 bases between the two ends. The CDR3 is 15 amino acids. CDR3 amino acids: CASSLFRGSFDEQFF. The CDR3 DNA is TGTGCCAGCAGTTTATTTAGAGGTAGCTTCGATGAGCAGTTCTTC.

The J gene is TRBJ2-7, the V gene TRBV5-1; TRBD1 matches at 8 bases. Germline V CDR1 and CDR2: SGHRS, YFSETQ. V dropped 3 bases and J dropped 5; count of bases not matched to a gene: 7. The length of the CDR3 is 14 residues. The CDR3: CASSSGQGGDEQYF. The CDR3, as DNA: TGCGCCAGCAGCTCTGGACAGGGAGGAGACGAGCAGTACTTC.

V gene TRBV5-1 combines with J gene TRBJ2-5, with TRBD2 as a possible D gene (6 bases). This CDR3 is built from 16 residues. V lost 1 base to trimming and J lost 0 bases, with 13 bases between them. CDR1 is SGHRS and CDR2 is YFSETQ in the germline V gene. As DNA, the CDR3 is TGCGCCAGCAGCTTGCTAAGCGGGCCAAACCAAGAGACCCAGTACTTC. Translated, it gives CASSLLSGPNQETQYF.

The chain combines TRBV6-7 with TRBJ2-2; 7 nucleotides align to TRBD2. TRBV6-7 is sorted into the ORF group, with uncertain function. With 6 bases clipped from V and 9 bases from J, the junction kept 4 bases outside the gene matches. There are 12 residues in the CDR3. CDR3 DNA sequence: TGTGCCAGCAGCGGGGAGGGCAGGGAGCTGTTTTTT. This codes for CASSGEGRELFF.

The chain has TRBV5-5 and TRBJ2-7, with TRBD2 identical over 7 bases. This CDR3 is built from 15 residues. Germline CDR1 is SGHKS and CDR2 is YYEKEE (reference sequence). Trimming cost V 2 bases and J 6 bases; bases outside gene matches: 11. The CDR3 reads CASSFGPSGMGEQYF. The CDR3 nucleotides are TGTGCCAGCAGCTTTGGTCCCAGCGGGATGGGCGAGCAGTACTTC.